This T cell receptor (beta chain) was retrieved from a study of beta chain features in type 1 diabetes. V shed 1 base and J shed 0 bases, with 10 bases lying between them. Germline V gene data show CDR1 as KGHSH and CDR2 as LQKENI. The CDR3 sequence is 15 residues long. CD45RO/CCR7/CD25/CD127/CD95/CD27 staining was used to isolate CD4+ naive, central memory, regulatory and stem cell-like memory cells by sorting. Sorted cells reached over 95% purity in every population. With regard to this clone: The antigen is undetermined.

Sequencing targeted expressed TCRB transcripts, as all isolated RNA had been reverse transcribed. Produced via immunoSEQ multiplex PCR; TCRdb's table is partial and in-frame only. The sample lists some 660,000 clones, roughly 13% seen once, with 0.03% to 0.04% in the top ten. Overall study results and limits: For Type 1 diabetes patients, all four CD4+ subsets carried TCRB CDR3s that were moderately but significantly shorter.

The material sequenced was naive CD4+ T cells from blood. The origin of this receptor is a man aged 18 to 29 with type 1 diabetes. The chain combines TRBV18 with TRBJ2-7; D is tentatively TRBD1 or TRBD2 (5 bases each). CDR3: CASSPRGPSSYEQYF. The CDR3 coding sequence is TGTGCCAGCTCACCACGGGGACCCAGCTCCTACGAGCAGTACTTC.